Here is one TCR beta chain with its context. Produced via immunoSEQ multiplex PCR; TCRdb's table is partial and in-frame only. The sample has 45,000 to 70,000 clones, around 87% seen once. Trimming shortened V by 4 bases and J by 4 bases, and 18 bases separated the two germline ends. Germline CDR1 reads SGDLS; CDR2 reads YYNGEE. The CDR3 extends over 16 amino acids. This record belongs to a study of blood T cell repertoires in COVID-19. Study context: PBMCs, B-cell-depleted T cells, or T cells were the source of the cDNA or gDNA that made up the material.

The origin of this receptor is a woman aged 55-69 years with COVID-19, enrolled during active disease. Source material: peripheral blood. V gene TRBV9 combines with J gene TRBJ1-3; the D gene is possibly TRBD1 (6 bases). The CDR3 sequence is CASSRGRTAFGNTIYF. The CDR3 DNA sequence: TGTGCCAGCAGCCGGGGACGGACAGCCTTCGGAAACACCATATATTTT.